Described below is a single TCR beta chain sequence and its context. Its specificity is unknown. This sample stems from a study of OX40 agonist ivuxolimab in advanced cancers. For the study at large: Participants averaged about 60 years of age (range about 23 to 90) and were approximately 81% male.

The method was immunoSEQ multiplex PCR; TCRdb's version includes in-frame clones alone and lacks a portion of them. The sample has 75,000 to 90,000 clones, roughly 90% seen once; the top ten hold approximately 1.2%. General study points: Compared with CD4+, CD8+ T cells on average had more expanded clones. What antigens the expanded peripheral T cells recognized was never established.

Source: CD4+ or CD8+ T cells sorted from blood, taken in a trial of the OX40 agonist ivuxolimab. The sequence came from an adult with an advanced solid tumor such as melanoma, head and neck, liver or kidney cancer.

This CDR3 reads CAIRGDNTDTQYF. The CDR3 region has the DNA TGTGCCATCAGGGGAGACAACACAGATACGCAGTATTTT. The V and J genes are TRBV10-3 and TRBJ2-3; a possible D gene is TRBD2 (5 bases). Per germline, CDR1 ENHRY and CDR2 SYGVKD. Trimming took off 6 bases at V and 2 bases at J, with 9 bases between the two ends. The CDR3 length is 13 residues.